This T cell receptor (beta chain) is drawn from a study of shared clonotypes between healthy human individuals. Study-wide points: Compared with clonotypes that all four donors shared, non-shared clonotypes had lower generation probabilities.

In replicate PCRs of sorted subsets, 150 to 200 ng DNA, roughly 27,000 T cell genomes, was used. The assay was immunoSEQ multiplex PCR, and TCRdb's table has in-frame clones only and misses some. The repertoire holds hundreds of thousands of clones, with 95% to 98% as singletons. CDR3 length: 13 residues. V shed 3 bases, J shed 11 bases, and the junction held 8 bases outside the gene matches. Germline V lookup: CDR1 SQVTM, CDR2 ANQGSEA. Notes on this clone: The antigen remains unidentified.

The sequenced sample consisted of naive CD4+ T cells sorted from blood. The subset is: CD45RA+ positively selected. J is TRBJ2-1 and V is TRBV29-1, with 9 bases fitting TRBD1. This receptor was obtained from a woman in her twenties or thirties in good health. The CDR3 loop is CSVEFGDRVKQFF. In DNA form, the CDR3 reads TGCAGCGTTGAGTTTGGGGACAGGGTGAAGCAGTTCTTC.